This record looks at one T cell receptor beta chain sequence and its context. The data were produced by immunoSEQ multiplex PCR, yet TCRdb's version contains in-frame clones alone and is incomplete. The sample records some 63,000 clones, 84% being singletons. The CDR3 spans 17 residues. Germline CDR1 reads LNHDA; CDR2 reads SQIVND (reference sequence). V was pared by 0 bases and J by 4 bases, with 11 bases of the junction left unmatched. This sample is part of a study of OX40 agonist ivuxolimab in advanced cancers. The sample was CD4+ or CD8+ T cells sorted from blood, taken in a trial of the OX40 agonist ivuxolimab. The clonotype originates from an adult with an advanced solid tumor such as melanoma, head and neck, liver or kidney cancer. The chain joins TRBV19 to TRBJ1-2, with 7 nucleotides matching TRBD1. The chain's CDR3 is CASSIDPWDSGSYGYTF. Written as DNA, the CDR3 is TGTGCCAGTAGTATAGATCCCTGGGACAGTGGATCCTATGGCTACACCTTC.